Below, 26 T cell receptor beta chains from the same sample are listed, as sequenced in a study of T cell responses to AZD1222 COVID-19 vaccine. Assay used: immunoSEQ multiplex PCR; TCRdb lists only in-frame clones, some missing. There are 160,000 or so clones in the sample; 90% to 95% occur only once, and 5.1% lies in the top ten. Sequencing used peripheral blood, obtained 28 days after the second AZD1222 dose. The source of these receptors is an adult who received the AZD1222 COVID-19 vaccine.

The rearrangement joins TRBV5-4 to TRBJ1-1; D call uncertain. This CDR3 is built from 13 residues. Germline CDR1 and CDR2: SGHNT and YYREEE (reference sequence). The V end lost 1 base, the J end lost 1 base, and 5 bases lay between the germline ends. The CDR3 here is CASSLKGNTEAFF. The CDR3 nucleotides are TGTGCCAGCAGCTTGAAAGGGAACACTGAAGCTTTCTTT.

The CDR3 nucleotides read TGTGCCAGCGCGGGGAACACTGAAGCTTTCTTT. Translation: CASAGNTEAFF. The chain couples TRBV6-5 to TRBJ1-1; D gene ambiguous. The CDR3 contains 11 residues. The germline gives CDR1 MNHEY, CDR2 SVGAGI. Trimming cost V 8 bases and J 1 base, with 5 bases left between them.

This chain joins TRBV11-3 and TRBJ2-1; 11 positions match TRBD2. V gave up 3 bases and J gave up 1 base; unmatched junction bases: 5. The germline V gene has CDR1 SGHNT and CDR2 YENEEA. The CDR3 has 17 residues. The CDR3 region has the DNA TGTGCCAGCAGCTTTGTGACTAGCGGGGTTTCCTACAATGAGCAGTTCTTC. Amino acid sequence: CASSFVTSGVSYNEQFF.

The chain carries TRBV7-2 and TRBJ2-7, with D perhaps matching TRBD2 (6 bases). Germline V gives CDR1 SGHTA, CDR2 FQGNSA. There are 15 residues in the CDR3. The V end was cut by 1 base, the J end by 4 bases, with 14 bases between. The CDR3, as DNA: TGTGCCAGCAGCTTAGGGCGGGGCGAGCAATACGAGCAGTACTTC. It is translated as CASSLGRGEQYEQYF.

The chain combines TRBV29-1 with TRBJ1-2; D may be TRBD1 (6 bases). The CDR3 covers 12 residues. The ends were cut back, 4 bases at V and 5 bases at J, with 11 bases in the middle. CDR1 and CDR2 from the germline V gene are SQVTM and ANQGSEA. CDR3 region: CSVGGGGYGYTF. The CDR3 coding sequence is TGCAGCGTTGGTGGAGGGGGATATGGCTACACCTTC.

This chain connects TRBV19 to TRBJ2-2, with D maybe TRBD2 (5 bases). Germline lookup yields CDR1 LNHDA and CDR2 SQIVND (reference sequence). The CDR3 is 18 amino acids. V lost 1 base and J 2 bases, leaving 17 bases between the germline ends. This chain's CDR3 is CASSIVIARTGNTGELFF. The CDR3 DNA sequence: TGTGCCAGTAGTATAGTCATTGCACGGACGGGAAACACCGGGGAGCTGTTTTTT. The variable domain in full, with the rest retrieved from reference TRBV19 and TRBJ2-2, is DGGITQSPKYLFRKEGQNVTLSCEQNLNHDAMYWYRQDPGQGLRLIYYSQIVNDFQKGDIAEGYSVSREKKESFPLTVTSAQKNPTAFYLCASSIVIARTGNTGELFFGEGSRLTVL.

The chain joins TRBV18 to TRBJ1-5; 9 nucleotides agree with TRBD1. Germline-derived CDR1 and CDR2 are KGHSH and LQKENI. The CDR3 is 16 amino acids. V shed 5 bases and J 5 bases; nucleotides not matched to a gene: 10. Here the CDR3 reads CASSLLRTGEDQPQHF. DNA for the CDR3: TGTGCCAGCTCATTACTCCGGACAGGGGAGGATCAGCCCCAGCATTTT. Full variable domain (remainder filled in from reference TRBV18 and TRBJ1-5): NAGVMQNPRHLVRRRGQEARLRCSPMKGHSHVYWYRQLPEEGLKFMVYLQKENIIDESGMPKERFSAEFPKEGPSILRIQQVVRGDSAAYFCASSLLRTGEDQPQHFGDGTRLSIL.

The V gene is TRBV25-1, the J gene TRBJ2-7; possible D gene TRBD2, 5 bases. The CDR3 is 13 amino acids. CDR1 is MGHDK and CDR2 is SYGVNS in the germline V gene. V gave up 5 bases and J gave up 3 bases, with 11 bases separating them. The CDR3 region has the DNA TGTGCCAGCAGTACTAGTCACGGCTACGAGCAGTACTTC. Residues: CASSTSHGYEQYF.

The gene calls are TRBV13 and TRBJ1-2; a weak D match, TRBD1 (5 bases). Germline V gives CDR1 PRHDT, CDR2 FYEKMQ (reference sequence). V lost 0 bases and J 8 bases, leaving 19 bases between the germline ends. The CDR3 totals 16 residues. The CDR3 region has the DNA TGTGCCAGCAGCTTAGGCGCGGGGACTGGCTCGTGGGGCTACACCTTC. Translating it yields CASSLGAGTGSWGYTF.

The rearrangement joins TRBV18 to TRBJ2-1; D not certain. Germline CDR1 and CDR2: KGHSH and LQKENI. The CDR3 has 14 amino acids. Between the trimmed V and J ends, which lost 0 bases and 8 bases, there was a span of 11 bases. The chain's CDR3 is CASSPPSRVDEQFF. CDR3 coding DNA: TGTGCCAGCTCACCACCAAGTAGAGTCGATGAGCAGTTCTTC.

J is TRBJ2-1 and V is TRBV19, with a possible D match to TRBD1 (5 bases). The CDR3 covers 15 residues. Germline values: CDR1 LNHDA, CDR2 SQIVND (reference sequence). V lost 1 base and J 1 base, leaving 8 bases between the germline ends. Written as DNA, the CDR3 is TGTGCCAGTAGTATAGGGCAGGGATCCTACAATGAGCAGTTCTTC. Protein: CASSIGQGSYNEQFF.

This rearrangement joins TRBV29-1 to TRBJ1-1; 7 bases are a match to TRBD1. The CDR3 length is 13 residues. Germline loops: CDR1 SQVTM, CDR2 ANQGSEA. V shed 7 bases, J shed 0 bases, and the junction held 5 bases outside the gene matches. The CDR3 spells CSATGQLNTEAFF. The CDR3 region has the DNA TGCAGCGCAACGGGACAGCTGAACACTGAAGCTTTCTTT.

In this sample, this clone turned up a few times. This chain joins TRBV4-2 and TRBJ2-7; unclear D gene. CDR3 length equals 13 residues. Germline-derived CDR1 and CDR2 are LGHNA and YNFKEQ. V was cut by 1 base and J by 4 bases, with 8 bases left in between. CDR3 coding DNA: TGTGCCAGCAGCCAAGGGCCGCAGTACGAGCAGTACTTC. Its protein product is CASSQGPQYEQYF.

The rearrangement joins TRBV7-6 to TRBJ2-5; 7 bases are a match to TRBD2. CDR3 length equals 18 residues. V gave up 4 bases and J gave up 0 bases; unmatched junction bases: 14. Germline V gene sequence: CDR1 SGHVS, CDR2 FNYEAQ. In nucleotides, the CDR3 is TGTGCCAGCAGCTCGCGTTCTTCGTCGGGACTAAACCAAGAGACCCAGTACTTC. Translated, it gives CASSSRSSSGLNQETQYF.

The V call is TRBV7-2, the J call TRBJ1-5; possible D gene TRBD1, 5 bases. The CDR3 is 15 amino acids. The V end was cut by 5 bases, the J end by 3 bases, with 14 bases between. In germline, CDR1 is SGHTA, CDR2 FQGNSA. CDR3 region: CASSRDRVPNQPQHF. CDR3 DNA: TGTGCCAGCAGCCGGGACCGCGTACCCAATCAGCCCCAGCATTTT.

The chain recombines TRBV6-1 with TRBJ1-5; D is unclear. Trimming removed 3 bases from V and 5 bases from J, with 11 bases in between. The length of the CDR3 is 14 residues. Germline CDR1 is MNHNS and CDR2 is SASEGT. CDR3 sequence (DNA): TGTGCCAGCAGTGAGATGTTGGGCTATCAGCCCCAGCATTTT. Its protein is CASSEMLGYQPQHF.

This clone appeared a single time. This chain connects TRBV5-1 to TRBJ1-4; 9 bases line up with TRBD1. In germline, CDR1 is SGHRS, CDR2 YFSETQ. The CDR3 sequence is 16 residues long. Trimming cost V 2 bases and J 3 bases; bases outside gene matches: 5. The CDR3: CASSFTGTGPNEKLFF. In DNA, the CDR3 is TGCGCCAGCAGCTTCACCGGGACAGGGCCTAATGAAAAACTGTTTTTT. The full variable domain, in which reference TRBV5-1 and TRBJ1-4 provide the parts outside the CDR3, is KAGVTQTPRYLIKTRGQQVTLSCSPISGHRSVSWYQQTPGQGLQFLFEYFSETQRNKGNFPGRFSGRQFSNSRSEMNVSTLELGDSALYLCASSFTGTGPNEKLFFGSGTQLSVL.

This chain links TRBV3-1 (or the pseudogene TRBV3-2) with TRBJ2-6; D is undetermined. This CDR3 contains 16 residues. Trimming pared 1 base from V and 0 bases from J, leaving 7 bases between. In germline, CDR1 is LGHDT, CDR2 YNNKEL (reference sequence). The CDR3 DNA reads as TGTGCCAGCAGCCAAGGGCTTTCCTCTGGGGCCAACGTCCTGACTTTC. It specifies CASSQGLSSGANVLTF.

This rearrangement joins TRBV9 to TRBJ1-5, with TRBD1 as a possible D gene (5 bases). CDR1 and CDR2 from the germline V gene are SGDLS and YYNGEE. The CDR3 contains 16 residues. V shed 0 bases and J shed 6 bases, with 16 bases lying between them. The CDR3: CASSVATWSRGQPQHF. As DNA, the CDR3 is TGTGCCAGCAGCGTAGCTACGTGGTCGAGGGGTCAGCCCCAGCATTTT.

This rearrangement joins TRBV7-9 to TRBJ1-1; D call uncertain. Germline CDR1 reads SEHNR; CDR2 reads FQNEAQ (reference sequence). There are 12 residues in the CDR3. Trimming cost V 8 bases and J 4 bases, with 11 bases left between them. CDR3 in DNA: TGTGCCAGCTCCCTTTCGGTCACTGAAGCTTTCTTT. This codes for CASSLSVTEAFF.

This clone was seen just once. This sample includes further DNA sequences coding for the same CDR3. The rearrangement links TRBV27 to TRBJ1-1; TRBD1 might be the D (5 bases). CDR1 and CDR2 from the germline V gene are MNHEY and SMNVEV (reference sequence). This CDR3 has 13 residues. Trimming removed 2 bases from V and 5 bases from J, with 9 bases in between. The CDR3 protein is CASSLSGGTEAFF. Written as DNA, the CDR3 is TGTGCCAGCAGTTTAAGCGGGGGGACTGAAGCTTTCTTT.

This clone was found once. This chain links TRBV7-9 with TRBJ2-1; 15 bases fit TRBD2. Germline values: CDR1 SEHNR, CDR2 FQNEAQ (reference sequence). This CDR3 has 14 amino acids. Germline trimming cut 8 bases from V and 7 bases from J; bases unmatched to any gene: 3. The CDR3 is CASFGLAGGNEQFF. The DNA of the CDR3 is TGTGCCAGCTTCGGACTAGCGGGAGGGAATGAGCAGTTCTTC.

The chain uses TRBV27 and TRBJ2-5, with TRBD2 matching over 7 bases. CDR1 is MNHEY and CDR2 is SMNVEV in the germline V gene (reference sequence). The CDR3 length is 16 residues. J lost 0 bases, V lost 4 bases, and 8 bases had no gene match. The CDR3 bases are TGTGCCAGCAGTTCCTTAGGGCGGGGGTACCAAGAGACCCAGTACTTC. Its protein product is CASSSLGRGYQETQYF.

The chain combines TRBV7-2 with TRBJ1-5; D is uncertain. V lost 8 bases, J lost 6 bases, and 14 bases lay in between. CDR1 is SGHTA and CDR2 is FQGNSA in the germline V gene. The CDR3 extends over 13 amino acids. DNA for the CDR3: TGTGCCAGCGGCCAGAAAGGGAGTCAGCCCCAGCATTTT. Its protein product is CASGQKGSQPQHF.

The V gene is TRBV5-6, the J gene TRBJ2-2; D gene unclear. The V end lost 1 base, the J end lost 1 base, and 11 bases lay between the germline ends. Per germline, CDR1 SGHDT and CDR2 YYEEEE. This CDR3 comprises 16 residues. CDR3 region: CASSLIYLVNTGELFF. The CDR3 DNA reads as TGTGCCAGCAGCTTGATATACCTAGTGAACACCGGGGAGCTGTTTTTT.

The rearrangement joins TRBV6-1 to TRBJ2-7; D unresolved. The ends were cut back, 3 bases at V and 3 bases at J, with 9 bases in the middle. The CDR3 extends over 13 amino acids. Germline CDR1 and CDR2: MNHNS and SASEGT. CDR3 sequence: CASSDNFGYEQYF. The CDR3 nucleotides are TGTGCCAGCAGTGATAATTTTGGCTACGAGCAGTACTTC.